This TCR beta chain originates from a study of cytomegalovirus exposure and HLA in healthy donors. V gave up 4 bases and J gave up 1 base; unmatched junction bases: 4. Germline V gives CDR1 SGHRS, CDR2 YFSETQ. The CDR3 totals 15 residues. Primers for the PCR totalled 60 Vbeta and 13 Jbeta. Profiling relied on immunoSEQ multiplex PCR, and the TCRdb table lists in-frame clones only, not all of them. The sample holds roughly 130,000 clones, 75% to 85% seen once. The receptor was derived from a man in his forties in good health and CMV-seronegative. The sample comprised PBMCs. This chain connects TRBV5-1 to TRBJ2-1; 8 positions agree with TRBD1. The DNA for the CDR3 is TGCGCCAGCAGCCCATGGACAGGGTCCTACAATGAGCAGTTCTTC. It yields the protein CASSPWTGSYNEQFF.